The 2 T cell receptor beta chains given below trace back to one sample, sequenced in a study of shared clonotypes between healthy human individuals. The protocol was immunoSEQ multiplex PCR, while the TCRdb copy is restricted to in-frame clones and leaves out a portion. Of around 500,000 clones detected, over 70% appear once; the ten largest clones hold roughly 13%. The material sequenced was PBMCs. The receptors stem from a woman between 40 and 55 years old in good health. Some clones in this sample may be carry-over from other donors' samples.

This chain links TRBV29-1 with TRBJ1-1; D is ambiguous. This CDR3 region has 13 residues. V lost 1 base and J lost 0, with 6 bases in between. CDR1 SQVTM and CDR2 ANQGSEA come from the germline V gene. As DNA, the CDR3 is TGCAGCGTTGAAGGCCAGTTGAACACTGAAGCTTTCTTT. Its protein product is CSVEGQLNTEAFF.

The V gene is TRBV6-5, the J gene TRBJ2-7, with 7 nucleotides matching TRBD2. Germline loops: CDR1 MNHEY, CDR2 SVGAGI. V shed 2 bases and J 6 bases; nucleotides not matched to a gene: 13. The CDR3 is 16 residues long. This CDR3 reads CASSYEDRTRGSEQYF. The CDR3 DNA sequence: TGTGCCAGCAGTTACGAGGATCGGACTAGAGGAAGCGAGCAGTACTTC.